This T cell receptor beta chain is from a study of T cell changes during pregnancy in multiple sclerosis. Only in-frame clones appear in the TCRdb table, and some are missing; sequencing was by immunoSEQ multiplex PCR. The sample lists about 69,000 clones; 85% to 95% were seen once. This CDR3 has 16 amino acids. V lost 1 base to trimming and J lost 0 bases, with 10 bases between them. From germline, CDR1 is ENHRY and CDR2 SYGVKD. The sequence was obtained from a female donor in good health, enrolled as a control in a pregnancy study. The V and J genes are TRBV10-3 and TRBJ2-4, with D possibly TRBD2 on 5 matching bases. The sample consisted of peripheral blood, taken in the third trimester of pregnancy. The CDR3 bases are TGTGCCATCAGTGAGTTCCGAGCGGAAGCCAAAAACATTCAGTACTTC. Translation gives CAISEFRAEAKNIQYF.